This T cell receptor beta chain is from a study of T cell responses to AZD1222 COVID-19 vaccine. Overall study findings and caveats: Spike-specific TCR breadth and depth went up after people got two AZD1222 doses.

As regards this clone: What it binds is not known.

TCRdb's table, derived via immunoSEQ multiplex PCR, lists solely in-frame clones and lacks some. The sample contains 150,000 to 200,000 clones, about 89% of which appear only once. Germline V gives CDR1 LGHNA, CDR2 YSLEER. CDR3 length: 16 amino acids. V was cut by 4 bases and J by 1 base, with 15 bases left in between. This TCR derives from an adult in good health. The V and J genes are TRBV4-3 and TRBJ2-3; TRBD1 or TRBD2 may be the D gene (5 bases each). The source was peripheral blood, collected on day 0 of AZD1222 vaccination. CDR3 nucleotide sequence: TGCGCCAGCAGCCTTTGGGCCGGGACGGGCACAGATACGCAGTATTTT. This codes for CASSLWAGTGTDTQYF.